The T cell receptor beta chain under discussion was sequenced for a study of T cell responses to AZD1222 COVID-19 vaccine. General observations from the study: An increase in Spike-specific TCR breadth and depth was observed after two AZD1222 doses. Among vaccine-associated CD4 TCRs, coverage spanned spike, with dominance at 160-218 and 743-854.

Method: immunoSEQ multiplex PCR; TCRdb's copy keeps in-frame clones and lacks some. The sample holds fewer than 200,000 clones, approximately 92% seen once. CDR1 LNHDA and CDR2 SQIVND come from the germline V gene (reference sequence). The CDR3 contains 12 residues. Deletions cut 2 bases from V and 16 bases from J, with 15 bases between. To note about this clone: Its specificity is unknown.

The source was peripheral blood, collected on day 0 of AZD1222 vaccination. The source is an adult in good health. This chain joins TRBV19 and TRBJ1-5; D is undetermined. The CDR3 here is CASSINQAERHF. Here the CDR3 DNA reads TGTGCCAGTAGTATAAACCAGGCCGAGCGACATTTT.